One and the same sample provided the 9 T cell receptor beta chains below, sequenced in a study of cytomegalovirus exposure and HLA in healthy donors. PCR primers comprised 60 Vbeta and 13 Jbeta primers. Sequencing used immunoSEQ multiplex PCR; TCRdb keeps in-frame clones, though not all of them. The repertoire has roughly 88,000 clones, approximately 80% of them found once; the top ten carry 4% to 5.5%. Sequencing was carried out using PBMCs. The receptors shown here come from a man aged 25-45 years in good health and CMV-seropositive.

The V call is TRBV7-9, the J call TRBJ1-2; no reliable D call. Deletions cut 4 bases from V and 3 bases from J, with 6 bases between. The CDR3 runs 12 residues. CDR1 is SEHNR, CDR2 FQNEAQ, per germline (reference sequence). CDR3 residues: CASSSGYYGYTF. The CDR3 nucleotides read TGTGCCAGCAGCTCGGGGTACTATGGCTACACCTTC.

The genes are TRBV9 and TRBJ2-3, with a possible D match to TRBD2 (5 bases). CDR1 and CDR2 (germline): SGDLS, YYNGEE. The CDR3 sequence is 15 residues long. V lost 3 bases, J lost 0 bases, and 11 bases lay in between. CDR3 loop: CASSDFSASTDTQYF. Written as DNA, the CDR3 is TGTGCCAGCAGCGACTTTAGCGCTAGCACAGATACGCAGTATTTT.

The rearrangement uses TRBV27 and TRBJ1-1, with TRBD1 as a possible D gene (5 bases). Trimming removed 3 bases from V and 7 bases from J, with 9 bases in between. The CDR3 contains 12 residues. Germline lookup yields CDR1 MNHEY and CDR2 SMNVEV (reference sequence). Here the CDR3 reads CASSFPQGEAFF. The CDR3 bases are TGTGCCAGCAGTTTCCCCCAGGGTGAAGCTTTCTTT.

The CDR3 nucleotides are TGTGCCAGCTCCCCGGGGGGCGGCCTCTCTGGAAACACCATATATTTT. It specifies CASSPGGGLSGNTIYF. V usage is TRBV5-4 and J usage is TRBJ1-3; tentative D call: TRBD1 (6 bases). Trimming removed 7 bases from V and 0 bases from J, with 17 bases in between. This CDR3 is 16 amino acids long. CDR1 and CDR2 (germline): SGHNT, YYREEE (reference sequence).

This chain uses TRBV13 with TRBJ1-1, with no clear D. The CDR3 contains 13 residues. Germline values: CDR1 PRHDT, CDR2 FYEKMQ (reference sequence). Trimming pared 8 bases from V and 1 base from J, leaving 11 bases between. CDR3 loop: CASSRLQNTEAFF. The CDR3 DNA reads as TGTGCCAGCTCACGACTACAGAACACTGAAGCTTTCTTT.

V is TRBV7-2 and J is TRBJ2-7; 8 nucleotides align to TRBD2. The CDR3 loop spans 15 amino acids. After removal of 5 bases from V and 6 bases from J, the junction contained 12 bases not matched to a gene. CDR1 and CDR2 (germline): SGHTA, FQGNSA. The CDR3: CASSQGKAGLAEQYF. Written as DNA, the CDR3 is TGTGCCAGCAGCCAAGGCAAAGCCGGACTAGCCGAGCAGTACTTC.

The chain joins TRBV6-5 to TRBJ2-7; tentative D call: TRBD2 (5 bases). Germline V gene sequence: CDR1 MNHEY, CDR2 SVGAGI. This CDR3 has 14 residues. V was trimmed by 7 bases and J by 5 bases, leaving 18 bases between them. The CDR3 loop reads CASKNTYGGNEQYF. CDR3 in DNA: TGTGCCAGCAAAAACACCTATGGAGGCAACGAGCAGTACTTC.

The chain is built from TRBV28 and TRBJ1-5; D might be TRBD1 (6 bases). This CDR3 contains 14 residues. Germline loops: CDR1 MDHEN, CDR2 SYDVKM. V lost 3 bases and J lost 9, with 15 bases in between. The CDR3 here is CASSFSGAGGPQHF. DNA of the CDR3: TGTGCCAGCAGTTTTTCAGGGGCCGGTGGGCCCCAGCATTTT.

The CDR3 DNA is TGTGCCAGCAGCGACAGGGGCGCTCAGCCCCAGCATTTT. Its translation is CASSDRGAQPQHF. The gene calls are TRBV5-6 and TRBJ1-5; 8 nucleotides match TRBD1. CDR1 and CDR2 (germline): SGHDT, YYEEEE. The CDR3 is made up of 13 amino acids. V lost 4 bases to trimming and J lost 6 bases; unmatched junction nucleotides: 3.